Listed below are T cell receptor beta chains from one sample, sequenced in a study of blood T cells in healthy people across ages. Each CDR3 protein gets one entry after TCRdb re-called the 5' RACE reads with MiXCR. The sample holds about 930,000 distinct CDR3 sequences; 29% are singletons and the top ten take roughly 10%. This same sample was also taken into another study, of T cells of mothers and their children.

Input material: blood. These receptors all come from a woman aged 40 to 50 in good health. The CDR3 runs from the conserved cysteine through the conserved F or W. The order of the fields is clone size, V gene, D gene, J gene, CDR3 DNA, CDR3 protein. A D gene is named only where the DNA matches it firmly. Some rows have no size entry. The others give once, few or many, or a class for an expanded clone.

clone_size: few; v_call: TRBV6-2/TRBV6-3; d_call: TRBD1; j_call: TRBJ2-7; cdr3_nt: TGTGCCAGCAGAAACAGGGGCCGCTGGGACGAGCAGTACTTC; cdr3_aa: CASRNRGRWDEQYF
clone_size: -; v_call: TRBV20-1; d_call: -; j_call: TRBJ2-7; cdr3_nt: TGCAGTGCTAGTCCGGGGAACGACTACGAGCAGTACTTC; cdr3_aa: CSASPGNDYEQYF
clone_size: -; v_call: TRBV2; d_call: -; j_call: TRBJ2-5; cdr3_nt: TGTGCCAGCAGGCCCGAGATCCCAAAGTACCAAGAGACCCAGTACTTC; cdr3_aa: CASRPEIPKYQETQYF
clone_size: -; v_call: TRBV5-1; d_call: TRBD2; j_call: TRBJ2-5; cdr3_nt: TGCGCCAGCAGCTCGAATGCTGGACTAGCGGGGGGACGGGAGACCCAGTACTTC; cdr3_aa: CASSSNAGLAGGRETQYF
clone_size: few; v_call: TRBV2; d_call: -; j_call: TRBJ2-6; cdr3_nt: TGTGCCAGCAGTGGGGGGAAGGGGGCCAACGTCCTGACTTTC; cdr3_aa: CASSGGKGANVLTF
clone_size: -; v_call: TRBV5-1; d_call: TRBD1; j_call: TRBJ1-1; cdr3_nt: TGCGCCAGCAGCACCGACGGACAGGGGAACACTGAAGCTTTCTTT; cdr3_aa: CASSTDGQGNTEAFF
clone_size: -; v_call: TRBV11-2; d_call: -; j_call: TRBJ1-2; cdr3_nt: TGTGCCAGCAGCCGTGAGTTCGAGGGAAGCCACACCTTC; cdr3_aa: CASSREFEGSHTF
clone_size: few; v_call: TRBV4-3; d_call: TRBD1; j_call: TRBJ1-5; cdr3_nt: TGCGCCAGCAACCCCGGACAGGAGCAGCCCCAGCATTTT; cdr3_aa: CASNPGQEQPQHF
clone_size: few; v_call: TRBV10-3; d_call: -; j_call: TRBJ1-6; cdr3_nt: TGTGCCATCGGTTCAGGGAATTCACCCCTCCACTTT; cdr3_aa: CAIGSGNSPLHF
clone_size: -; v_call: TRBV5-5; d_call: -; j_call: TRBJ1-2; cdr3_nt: TGTGCCAGCAGCTTGGGTCACTACTATGGCTACACCTTC; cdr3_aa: CASSLGHYYGYTF
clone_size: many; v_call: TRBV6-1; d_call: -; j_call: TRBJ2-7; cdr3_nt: TGTGCCAGCAGTGAACTCACAGGGACAACCTACGAGCAGTACTTC; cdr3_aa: CASSELTGTTYEQYF
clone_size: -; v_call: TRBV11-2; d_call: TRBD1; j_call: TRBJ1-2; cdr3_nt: TGTGCCAGCAGCGAAGACAGGGGGGCCGAGGAATGGGGCTACACCTTC; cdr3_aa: CASSEDRGAEEWGYTF
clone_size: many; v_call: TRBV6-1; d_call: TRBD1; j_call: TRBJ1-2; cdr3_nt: TGTGCCAGCAGTGAACCCCGACAGGGGGGCGACTATGGCTACACCTTC; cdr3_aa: CASSEPRQGGDYGYTF
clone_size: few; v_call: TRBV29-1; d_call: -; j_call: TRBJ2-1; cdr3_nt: TGCAGCCCATCCTTGGGGGGGCCCAATGAGCAGTTCTTC; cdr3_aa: CSPSLGGPNEQFF
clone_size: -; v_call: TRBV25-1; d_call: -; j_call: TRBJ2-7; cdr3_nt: TGTGCCAGCAGTGAATCCAAGGGCAGGGAGGCCCCCTACAATGAGCAGTACTTC; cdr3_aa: CASSESKGREAPYNEQYF
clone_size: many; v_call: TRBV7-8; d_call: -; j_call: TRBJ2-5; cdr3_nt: TGTGCCAGCAGCTTAGGTCGGCTAGCGAGAGAGACCCAGTACTTC; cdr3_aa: CASSLGRLARETQYF
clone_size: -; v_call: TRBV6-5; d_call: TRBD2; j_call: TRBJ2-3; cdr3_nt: TGTGCCAGCAGTTACGAGCGGGGCCGAAGCACAGATACGCAGTATTTT; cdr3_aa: CASSYERGRSTDTQYF
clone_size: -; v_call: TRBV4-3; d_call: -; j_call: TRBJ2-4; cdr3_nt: TGCGCCAGCAGCCAAGTCGGGGCGGAAAACATTCAGTACTTC; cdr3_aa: CASSQVGAENIQYF
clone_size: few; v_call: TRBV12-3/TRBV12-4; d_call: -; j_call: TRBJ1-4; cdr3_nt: TGTGCCAGCAGCCGCGAGACAGTCTTTAATGAAAAACTGTTTTTT; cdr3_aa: CASSRETVFNEKLFF
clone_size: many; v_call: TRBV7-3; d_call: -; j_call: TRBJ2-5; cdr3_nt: TGTGCCAGCAGCCCTACCTCTGGGGGATGGGAGACCCAGTACTTC; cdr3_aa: CASSPTSGGWETQYF